This T cell receptor beta chain derives from a study of early T cells in non-severe SARS-CoV-2 infection. Turning to the study itself: Sequencing was performed on bulk RNA from unsorted whole blood, leaving chains unpaired.

This clonotype was counted a few times. No antigen is known for it. The CDR3 loop spans 14 amino acids. V was clipped by 1 base and J by 6 bases; unmatched bases: 3. From germline, CDR1 is LGHDT and CDR2 YNNKEL (reference sequence). Tagging with unique molecular identifiers was applied to individual cDNA molecules. TCRdb itself ran the 5' RACE reads through MiXCR, one entry per CDR3 protein. The sample records under 45,000 distinct CDR3 sequences, 6% to 8% being singletons. General observations from the study: VDJdb matches were skewed toward anti-spike CD8 T cell responses.

This TCR was recovered from an adult who was a healthcare worker with PCR-confirmed SARS-CoV-2 infection or an uninfected control (not recorded which). The source material was whole blood, sampled at baseline. V and J are TRBV3-1 and TRBJ2-7, with TRBD1 matching over 10 bases. This CDR3 reads CASSQGDRGSEQYF. CDR3 nucleotide sequence: TGTGCCAGCAGCCAAGGGGACAGGGGCTCCGAGCAGTACTTC.